This TCR beta chain appears in the sequencing data of a study of beta chain features in type 1 diabetes. Staining for CD45RO/CCR7/CD25/CD127/CD95/CD27 allowed sorting of CD4+ naive, central memory, regulatory and stem cell-like memory cells. All of the sorted populations showed purity greater than 98%. After removal of 4 bases from V and 3 bases from J, the junction contained 5 bases not matched to a gene. Looked up from germline, CDR1 is SGHRS and CDR2 is YFSETQ. The CDR3 has 15 residues. Sequenced material consisted of expressed TCRB transcripts (all of the isolated RNA was reverse transcribed). Libraries were prepared by immunoSEQ multiplex PCR; TCRdb keeps only in-frame clonotypes and omits some of them. The sample holds 300,000 to 350,000 clones; 7% to 10% are singletons and the top ten take roughly 1%. As for this clone: The antigen is not known.

Findings and limits, study-wide: There was a possibility that cDNA sequencing over-represented cells with high TCR expression. Any role of HLA type in TCRB rearrangement remained unresolved here. TCRB CDR3s were moderately but significantly shorter in Type 1 diabetes patients in all four CD4+ subsets.

The sequenced material came from central memory CD4+ T cells from blood. The chain recombines TRBV5-1 with TRBJ1-3; 9 bases are shared with TRBD1. This clonotype originated in a man aged 25 to 45 with type 1 diabetes. The CDR3 protein is CASSPRTGDGNTIYF. CDR3 DNA sequence: TGCGCCAGCAGCCCTCGGACAGGGGATGGAAACACCATATATTTT.